This T cell receptor beta chain is from a study of T cell clusters in autoimmune cytopenias. About the study: TRB sequencing had a median around 51,000 reads and 2,500 or so distinct clonotypes per sample.

TRB was amplified from approximately 250 ng of peripheral blood genomic DNA per sample. Findings and limits, study-wide: TRB repertoire shifts in secondary cytopenia and chronic lymphocytic leukemia mostly reflected lymphoma, not autoimmunity. Comparing secondary cytopenia with chronic lymphocytic leukemia showed no cluster-lack signature, apparently masked by lymphoma repertoire. The T cell clusters were defined only in silico, without experimental functional validation.

The germline gives CDR1 MNHEY, CDR2 SVGAGI. This CDR3 has 14 amino acids. In terms of frequency, this clonotype is medium-sized (0.01 to 0.1%). The antigen is undetermined. Multiplex touch-down PCR amplified TRB using TRB-A and TRB-B pools in one tube. TCRdb reprocessed the multiplex PCR reads, with one entry per CDR3 protein and no DNA. In total, the table holds around 2,200 distinct CDR3 sequences. The receptor was isolated from a human donor with an autoimmune cytopenia or autoimmune hepatitis (not recorded which). The sequenced material came from peripheral blood. The chain has TRBV6-5 and TRBJ2-5; TCRdb gives TRBD1 as the D gene, but with no DNA this cannot be confirmed. Here the CDR3 reads CASTVGQPRETQYF.